This T cell receptor (beta chain) appears in the sequencing data of a study of T cell responses to AZD1222 COVID-19 vaccine. Study as a whole: Pooling covered second doses at about 4 or about 12 weeks.

Notes on this clone: Its antigen is unidentified.

TCRdb's copy holds only in-frame clones and misses some; the assay was immunoSEQ multiplex PCR. The profile shows about 68,000 clones, around 83% of them singletons. Findings and limits, study-wide: Across the whole spike, CD4 TCRs peaked at regions 160-218 and 743-854. Clonal diversity may have been underestimated, and the donors were mostly white British, with more females than males.

The clonotype originates from an adult in good health. The sample here was peripheral blood, taken on day 0 of AZD1222 vaccination.

The CDR3 DNA is TGCGCCAGCAGCCAAGATTGGGGCCAGGTGAGCACAGATACGCAGTATTTT. It codes for CASSQDWGQVSTDTQYF. The chain is built from TRBV4-3 and TRBJ2-3; D is perhaps TRBD1 (5 bases). Germline CDR1 is LGHNA and CDR2 is YSLEER. The CDR3 totals 17 residues. V lost 0 bases and J 0 bases, leaving 13 bases between the germline ends.